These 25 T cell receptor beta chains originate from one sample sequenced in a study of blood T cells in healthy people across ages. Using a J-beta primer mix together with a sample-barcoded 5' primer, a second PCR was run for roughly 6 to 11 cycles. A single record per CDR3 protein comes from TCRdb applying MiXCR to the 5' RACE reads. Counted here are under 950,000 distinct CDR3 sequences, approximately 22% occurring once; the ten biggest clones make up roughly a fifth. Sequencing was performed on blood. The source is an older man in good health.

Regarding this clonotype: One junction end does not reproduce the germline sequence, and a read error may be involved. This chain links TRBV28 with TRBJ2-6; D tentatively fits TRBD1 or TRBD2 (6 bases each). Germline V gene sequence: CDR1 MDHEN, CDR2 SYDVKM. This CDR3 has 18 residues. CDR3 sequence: CASSLFWRGTSEANVLTF. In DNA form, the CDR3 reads TGTGCCAGCAGTTTATTTTGGAGGGGGACCTCTGAGGCCAACGTCCTGACTTTC.

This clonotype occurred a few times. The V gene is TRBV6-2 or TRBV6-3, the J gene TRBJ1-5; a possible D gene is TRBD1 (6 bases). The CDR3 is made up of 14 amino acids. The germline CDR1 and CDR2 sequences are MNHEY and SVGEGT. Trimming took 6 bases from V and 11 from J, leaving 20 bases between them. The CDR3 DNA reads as TGTGCCAGCAGCCACCGGACAGCTCCCTGGACCCAGCATTTT. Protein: CASSHRTAPWTQHF.

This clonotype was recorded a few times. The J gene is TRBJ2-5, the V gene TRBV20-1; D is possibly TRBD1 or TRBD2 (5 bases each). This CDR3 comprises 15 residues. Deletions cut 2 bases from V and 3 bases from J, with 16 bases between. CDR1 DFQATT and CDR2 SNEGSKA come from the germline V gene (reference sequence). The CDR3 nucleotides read TGCAGTGCTAGACCCGGGGCTGCCTCTAAAGAGACCCAGTACTTC. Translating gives CSARPGAASKETQYF.

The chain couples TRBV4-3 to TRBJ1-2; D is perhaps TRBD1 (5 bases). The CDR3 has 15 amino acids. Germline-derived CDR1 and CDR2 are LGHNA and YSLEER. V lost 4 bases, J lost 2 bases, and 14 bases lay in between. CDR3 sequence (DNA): TGCGCCAGCAGCCCCGGGACCTCCGCGAACTATGGCTACACCTTC. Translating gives CASSPGTSANYGYTF.

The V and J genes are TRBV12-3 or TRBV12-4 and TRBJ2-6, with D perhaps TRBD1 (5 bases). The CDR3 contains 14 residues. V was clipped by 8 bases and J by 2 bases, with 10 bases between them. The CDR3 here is CASGQGPGANVLTF. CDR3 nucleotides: TGTGCCAGCGGCCAGGGCCCTGGGGCCAACGTCCTGACTTTC.

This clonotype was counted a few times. The CDR3 nucleotides are TGTGCCAGCAGCTTAGGTTACGCCACGGTCAATGAGCAGTTCTTC. Its translation is CASSLGYATVNEQFF. The rearrangement joins TRBV7-2 to TRBJ2-5; D not certain. The J call is uncertain, as TRBJ2-1 better fits the DNA end. Germline assignment: CDR1 SGHTA and CDR2 FQGNSA. This CDR3 region has 15 residues.

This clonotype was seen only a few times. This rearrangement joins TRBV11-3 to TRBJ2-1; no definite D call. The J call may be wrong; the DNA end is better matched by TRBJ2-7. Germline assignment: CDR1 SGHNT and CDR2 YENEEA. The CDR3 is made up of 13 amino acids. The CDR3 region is CASSLTSSYEQYV. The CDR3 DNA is TGTGCCAGCAGCTTAACGAGCTCCTACGAGCAGTACGTC.

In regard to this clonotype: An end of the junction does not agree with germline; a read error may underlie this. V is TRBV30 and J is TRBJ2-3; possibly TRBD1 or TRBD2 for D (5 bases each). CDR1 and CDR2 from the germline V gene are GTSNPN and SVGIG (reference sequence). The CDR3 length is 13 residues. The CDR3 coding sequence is TGTGCCTGGGGGAGCTGGAGCACAGGTACGCAGTATTTT. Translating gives CAWGSWSTGTQYF.

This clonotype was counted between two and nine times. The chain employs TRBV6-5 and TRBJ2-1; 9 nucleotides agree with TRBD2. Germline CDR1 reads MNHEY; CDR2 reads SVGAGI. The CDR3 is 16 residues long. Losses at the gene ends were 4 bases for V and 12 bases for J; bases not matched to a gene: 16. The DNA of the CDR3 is TGTGCCAGCAGTTCGCCAAGCGGGGGGAGGTTAGGGGGGCAGTTCTTC. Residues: CASSSPSGGRLGGQFF.

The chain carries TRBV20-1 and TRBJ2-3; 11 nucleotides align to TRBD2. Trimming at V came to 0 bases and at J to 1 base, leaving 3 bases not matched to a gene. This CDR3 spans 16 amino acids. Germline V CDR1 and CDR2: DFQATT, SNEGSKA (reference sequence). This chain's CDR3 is CSARELAGGRTDTQYF. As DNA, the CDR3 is TGCAGTGCTAGAGAGCTAGCGGGGGGTCGCACAGATACGCAGTATTTT.

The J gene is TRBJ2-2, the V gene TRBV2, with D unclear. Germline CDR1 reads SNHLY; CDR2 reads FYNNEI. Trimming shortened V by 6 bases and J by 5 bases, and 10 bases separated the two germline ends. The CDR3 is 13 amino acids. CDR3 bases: TGTGCCAGCAGAGGCAGGAGAACCGGGGAGCTGTTTTTT. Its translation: CASRGRRTGELFF.

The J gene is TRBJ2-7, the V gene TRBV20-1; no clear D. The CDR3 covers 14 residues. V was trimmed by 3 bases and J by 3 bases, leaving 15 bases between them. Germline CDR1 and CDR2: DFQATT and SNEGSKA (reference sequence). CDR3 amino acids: CSASAGRKYYEQYV. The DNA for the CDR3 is TGCAGTGCTAGCGCAGGACGCAAGTACTACGAGCAGTACGTC.

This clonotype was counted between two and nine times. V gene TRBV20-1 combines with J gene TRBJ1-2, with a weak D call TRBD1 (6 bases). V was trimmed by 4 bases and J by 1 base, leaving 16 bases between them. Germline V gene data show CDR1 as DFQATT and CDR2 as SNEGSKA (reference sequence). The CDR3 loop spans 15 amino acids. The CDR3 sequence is CSAIGGTPSNYGYTF. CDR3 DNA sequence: TGCAGTGCTATAGGCGGGACACCCAGTAACTATGGCTACACCTTC.

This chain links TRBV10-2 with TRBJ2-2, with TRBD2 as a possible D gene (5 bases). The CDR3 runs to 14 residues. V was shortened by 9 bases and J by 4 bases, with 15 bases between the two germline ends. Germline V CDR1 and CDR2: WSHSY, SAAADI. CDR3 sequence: CARRVGGSTGELFF. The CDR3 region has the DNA TGCGCCAGAAGAGTGGGTGGGAGCACCGGGGAGCTGTTTTTT.

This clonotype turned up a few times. The CDR3 bases are TGCGCCAGCAGTGAGAGTAGCGGGGGGCAAAACATTCAGTACTTC. Encoded protein: CASSESSGGQNIQYF. The rearrangement uses TRBV10-1 and TRBJ2-4, with TRBD2 matching over 10 bases. Germline CDR1 reads WNHNN; CDR2 reads SYGVQD (reference sequence). The length of the CDR3 is 15 residues. V shed 2 bases and J 5 bases; nucleotides not matched to a gene: 3.

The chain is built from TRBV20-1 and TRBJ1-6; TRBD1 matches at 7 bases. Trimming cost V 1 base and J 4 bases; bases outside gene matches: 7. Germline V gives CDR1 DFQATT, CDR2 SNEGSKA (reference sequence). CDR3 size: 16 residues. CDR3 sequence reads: CSARASGTEYNSPLHF. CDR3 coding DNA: TGCAGTGCTAGAGCCTCCGGGACAGAATATAATTCACCCCTCCACTTT.

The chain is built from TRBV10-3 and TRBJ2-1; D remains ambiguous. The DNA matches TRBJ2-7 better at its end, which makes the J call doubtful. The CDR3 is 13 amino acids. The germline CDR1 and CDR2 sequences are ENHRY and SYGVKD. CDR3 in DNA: TGTGCCACTAGAGGTGTTGAGATACCCGAGCAGTACTTC. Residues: CATRGVEIPEQYF.

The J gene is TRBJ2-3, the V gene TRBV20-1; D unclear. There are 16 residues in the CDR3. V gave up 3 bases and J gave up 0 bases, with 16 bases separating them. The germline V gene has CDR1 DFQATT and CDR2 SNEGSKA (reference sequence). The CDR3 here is CSARAQEAHSTDTQYF. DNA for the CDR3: TGCAGTGCTAGGGCCCAAGAGGCTCACAGCACAGATACGCAGTATTTT.

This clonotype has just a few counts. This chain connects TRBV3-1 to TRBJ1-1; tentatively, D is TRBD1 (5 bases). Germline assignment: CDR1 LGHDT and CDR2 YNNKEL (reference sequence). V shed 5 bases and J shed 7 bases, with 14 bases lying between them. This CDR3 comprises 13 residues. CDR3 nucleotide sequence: TGTGCCAGCAGCGCCCGACAGAACTATGAAGCTTTCTTT. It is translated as CASSARQNYEAFF.

CDR3 region: CASSLEPTAYYEQYF. The DNA for the CDR3 is TGCGCCAGCAGCTTGGAACCGACAGCTTACTACGAGCAGTACTTC. This chain links TRBV5-1 with TRBJ2-5, with D possibly TRBD1 on 5 matching bases. TRBJ2-7 matches the DNA end more closely, so the J call is doubtful. The CDR3 has 15 amino acids. Germline V lookup: CDR1 SGHRS, CDR2 YFSETQ.

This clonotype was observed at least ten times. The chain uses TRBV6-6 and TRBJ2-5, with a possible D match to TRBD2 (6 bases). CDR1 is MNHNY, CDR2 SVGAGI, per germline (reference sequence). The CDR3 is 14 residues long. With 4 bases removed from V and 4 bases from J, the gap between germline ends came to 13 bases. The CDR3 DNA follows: TGTGCCAGCAGTTTCGGGAGTTCTACAGAGACCCAGTACTTC. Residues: CASSFGSSTETQYF.

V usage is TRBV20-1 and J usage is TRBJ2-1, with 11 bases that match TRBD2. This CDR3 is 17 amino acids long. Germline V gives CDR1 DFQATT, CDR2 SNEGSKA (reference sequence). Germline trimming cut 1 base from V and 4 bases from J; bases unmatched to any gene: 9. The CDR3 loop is CSARGASGGQGYNEQFF. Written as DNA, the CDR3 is TGCAGTGCTAGAGGCGCTAGCGGGGGGCAAGGTTACAATGAGCAGTTCTTC.

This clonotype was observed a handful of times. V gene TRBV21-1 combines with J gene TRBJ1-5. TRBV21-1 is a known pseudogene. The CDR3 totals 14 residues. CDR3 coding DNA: TGTGCCAGCACCCTGACGGCCCTCCATCAGCCCCAGCATTTT. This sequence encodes CASTLTALHQPQHF.

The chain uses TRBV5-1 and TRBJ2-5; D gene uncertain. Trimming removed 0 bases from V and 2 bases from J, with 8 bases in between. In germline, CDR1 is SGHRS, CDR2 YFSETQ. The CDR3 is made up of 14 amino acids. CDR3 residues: CASSLDRLQETQYF. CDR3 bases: TGCGCCAGCAGCTTGGACAGATTACAAGAGACCCAGTACTTC.

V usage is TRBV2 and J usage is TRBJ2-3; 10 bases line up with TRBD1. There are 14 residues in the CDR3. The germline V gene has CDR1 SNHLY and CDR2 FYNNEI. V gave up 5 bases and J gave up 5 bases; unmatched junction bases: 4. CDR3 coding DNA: TGTGCCAGCAGTCGGGACAGGGGTGGAGATACGCAGTATTTT. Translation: CASSRDRGGDTQYF.